The present TCR beta chain was sequenced within a study of blood T cell repertoires in COVID-19. Produced via immunoSEQ multiplex PCR; TCRdb's table is partial and in-frame only. The table has 90,000 or so clones, roughly 82% seen once; the top ten hold 8%. This CDR3 is built from 15 residues. The germline CDR1 and CDR2 sequences are LNHDA and SQIVND (reference sequence). V dropped 7 bases and J dropped 3; count of bases not matched to a gene: 7. The sequence came from a man in his fifties or sixties with active COVID-19. The chain is built from TRBV19 and TRBJ2-2, with 8 nucleotides matching TRBD2. Sequencing was done on a sample of peripheral blood. CDR3 bases: TGTGCCAGTACGGTCGCGGGAGGTCACACCGGGGAGCTGTTTTTT. Its translation: CASTVAGGHTGELFF.